Below, 11 T cell receptor beta chains from the same sample are listed, as sequenced in a study of cytomegalovirus exposure and HLA in healthy donors. Profiled with immunoSEQ multiplex PCR; TCRdb holds only in-frame clones, not every one. The sample lists 150,000 to 200,000 clones; around 81% were seen once. Sequencing was performed on PBMCs. The receptors come from a man younger than 45 in good health and CMV-seropositive.

The chain has TRBV6-6 and TRBJ2-1; TRBD1 might be the D (6 bases). Germline V lookup: CDR1 MNHNY, CDR2 SVGAGI (reference sequence). CDR3 length: 12 residues. Trimming cost V 7 bases and J 7 bases, with 11 bases left between them. The CDR3 DNA follows: TGTGCCAGCACCCCAGGGGTAAATGAGCAGTTCTTC. This encodes CASTPGVNEQFF.

J is TRBJ1-4 and V is TRBV4-2; D is possibly TRBD1 (5 bases). Germline CDR1 and CDR2: LGHNA and YNFKEQ. Trimming pared 1 base from V and 0 bases from J, leaving 9 bases between. The CDR3 is made up of 16 amino acids. The CDR3 nucleotides are TGTGCCAGCAGCCAAGCGGTCAGGGCAACTAATGAAAAACTGTTTTTT. Protein sequence: CASSQAVRATNEKLFF.

The chain uses TRBV5-1 and TRBJ2-5, with a weak D call TRBD2 (6 bases). Per germline, CDR1 SGHRS and CDR2 YFSETQ. V lost 7 bases to trimming and J lost 2 bases, with 12 bases between them. CDR3 length equals 13 residues. CDR3 region: CASAGTLQETQYF. CDR3 DNA: TGCGCCAGCGCGGGGACCCTGCAAGAGACCCAGTACTTC.

This sequence joins TRBV2 and TRBJ1-6; D is ambiguous. CDR1 SNHLY and CDR2 FYNNEI come from the germline V gene. The CDR3 consists of 11 residues. V was trimmed by 5 bases and J by 10 bases, leaving 6 bases between them. As DNA, the CDR3 is TGTGCCAGCAGTCCCGGGTCACCCCTCCACTTT. Translating gives CASSPGSPLHF. The full variable domain, completed using reference TRBV2 and TRBJ1-6, is EPEVTQTPSHQVTQMGQEVILRCVPISNHLYFYWYRQILGQKVEFLVSFYNNEISEKSEIFDDQFSVERPDGSNFTLKIRSTKLEDSAMYFCASSPGSPLHFGNGTRLTVT.

V gene TRBV6-5 combines with J gene TRBJ2-5; 8 bases agree with TRBD1. The germline CDR1 and CDR2 sequences are MNHEY and SVGAGI. The CDR3 contains 12 residues. V trimming: 6 bases; J trimming: 5 bases; junction bases outside the gene matches: 2. Here the CDR3 DNA reads TGTGCCAGCAGGCGACAGGGGGAGACCCAGTACTTC. Amino acids: CASRRQGETQYF.

This sequence joins TRBV6-1 and TRBJ2-1; D may be TRBD2 (6 bases). Germline CDR1 MNHNS, CDR2 SASEGT. The V gene lost 11 bases and the J gene lost 7 bases, with 21 bases spanning the gap. The CDR3 consists of 14 residues. The CDR3: CASLTPGAPNEQFF. The CDR3 coding sequence is TGTGCCTCTCTTACTCCGGGAGCACCAAATGAGCAGTTCTTC.

This clone was picked up a small number of times. The rearrangement links TRBV30 to TRBJ2-3, with TRBD2 as a possible D gene (7 bases). The V gene lost 6 bases and the J gene lost 4 bases, with 17 bases spanning the gap. Germline assignment: CDR1 GTSNPN and CDR2 SVGIG (reference sequence). The CDR3 is 14 residues long. The DNA for the CDR3 is TGTGCCTGCCCTGGGGGGGGCTGGGCAGATACGCAGTATTTT. Its translation is CACPGGGWADTQYF. The variable domain in full, with the rest retrieved from reference TRBV30 and TRBJ2-3, is SQTIHQWPATLVQPVGSPLSLECTVEGTSNPNLYWYRQAAGRGLQLLFYSVGIGQISSEVPQNLSASRPQDRQFILSSKKLLLSDSGFYLCACPGGGWADTQYFGPGTRLTVL.

This chain connects TRBV28 to TRBJ1-1; 7 bases fit TRBD1. Germline V gene data show CDR1 as MDHEN and CDR2 as SYDVKM. The CDR3 covers 14 residues. The V and J ends lost 5 bases and 7 bases, in that order; junction bases with no gene match: 10. The CDR3 spells CASSISTGWGEAFF. For the CDR3, the DNA is TGTGCCAGCAGTATCTCGACAGGGTGGGGTGAAGCTTTCTTT. Drawing the rest from reference TRBV28 and TRBJ1-1, the complete variable domain is DVKVTQSSRYLVKRTGEKVFLECVQDMDHENMFWYRQDPGLGLRLIYFSYDVKMKEKGDIPEGYSVSREKKERFSLILESASTNQTSMYLCASSISTGWGEAFFGQGTRLTVV.

This chain links TRBV12-5 with TRBJ2-7; no clear D gene. V was clipped by 4 bases and J by 3 bases, with 10 bases between them. The CDR3 loop spans 13 amino acids. The germline CDR1 and CDR2 sequences are LGHNT and FRNRAP. The DNA for the CDR3 is TGTGCTAGTGGTTCTGAGAAGAACTACGAGCAGTACTTC. It translates to CASGSEKNYEQYF.

The V gene is TRBV19, the J gene TRBJ2-1; 9 bases map to TRBD1. The CDR3 runs to 14 residues. CDR1 is LNHDA, CDR2 SQIVND, per germline (reference sequence). J gave up 5 bases and V 1 base, and 0 bases lay outside the gene matches. The CDR3 loop is CASSIGTGDNEQFF. DNA for the CDR3: TGTGCCAGTAGTATAGGGACAGGGGACAATGAGCAGTTCTTC. The whole variable domain, filled in from reference TRBV19 and TRBJ2-1, reads DGGITQSPKYLFRKEGQNVTLSCEQNLNHDAMYWYRQDPGQGLRLIYYSQIVNDFQKGDIAEGYSVSREKKESFPLTVTSAQKNPTAFYLCASSIGTGDNEQFFGPGTRLTVL.

The genes are TRBV4-1 and TRBJ2-2; TRBD1 matches 11 bases. The CDR3 contains 18 residues. Germline CDR1 reads MGHRA; CDR2 reads YSYEKL. Unmatched junction bases numbered 6, after V lost 1 base and J lost 2 bases. For the CDR3, the DNA is TGCGCCAGCAGCCAAGGATGGACAGGGGGCATTAACACCGGGGAGCTGTTTTTT. Residues: CASSQGWTGGINTGELFF.